This T cell receptor (gamma chain) was sequenced during a study of γδ T cells in repeated Plasmodium falciparum infection. Flow sorting of PBMC yielded separate Vgamma9/Vdelta2+ and Vdelta2-negative gammadelta T cell populations for bulk repertoire analysis. TCRdb re-called clones from the multiplex PCR reads via CATT. The sample includes roughly 13,000 gamma-chain clones, 1.6% of them seen just once. This clone was detected many times. TCRdb shows a much larger clone's protein in place of this DNA's translation, and the two differ at residue 5, likely through a read error; the protein shown is translated from the DNA. Trimming at V came to 5 bases and at J to 8 bases, leaving 9 bases not matched to a gene. This CDR3 comprises 12 residues. Germline CDR1 reads GITISATS; CDR2 reads ISYDGTV (reference sequence).

Sequences were obtained from gamma-delta T cells from blood. This chain links TRGV9 with TRGJ1 or TRGJ2. TCRdb leaves out the J gene; it was filled in here by matching the DNA to germline. The receptor comes from a pool of human donors (malaria-infected and uninfected, not separated). The CDR3 bases are TGTGCCTTGTGGGTGGTCTTTAATAAGAAACTCTTT. The encoded protein is CALWVVFNKKLF.